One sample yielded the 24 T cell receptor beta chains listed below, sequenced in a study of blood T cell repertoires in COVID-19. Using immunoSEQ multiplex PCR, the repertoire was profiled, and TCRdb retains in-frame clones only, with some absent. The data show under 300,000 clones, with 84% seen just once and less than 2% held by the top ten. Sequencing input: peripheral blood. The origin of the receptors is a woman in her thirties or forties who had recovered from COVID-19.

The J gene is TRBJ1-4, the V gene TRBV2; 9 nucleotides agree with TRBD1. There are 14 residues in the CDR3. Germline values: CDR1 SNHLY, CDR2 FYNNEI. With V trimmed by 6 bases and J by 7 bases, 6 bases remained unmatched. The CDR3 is CASRRTGDGEKLFF. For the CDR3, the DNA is TGTGCCAGCAGAAGGACAGGGGATGGTGAAAAACTGTTTTTT.

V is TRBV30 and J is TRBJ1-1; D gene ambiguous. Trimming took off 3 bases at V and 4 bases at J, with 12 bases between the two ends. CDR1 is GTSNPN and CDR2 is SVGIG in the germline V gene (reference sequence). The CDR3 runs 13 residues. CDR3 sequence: CAWSAAPGTEAFF. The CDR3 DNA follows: TGTGCCTGGAGCGCCGCACCGGGCACTGAAGCTTTCTTT.

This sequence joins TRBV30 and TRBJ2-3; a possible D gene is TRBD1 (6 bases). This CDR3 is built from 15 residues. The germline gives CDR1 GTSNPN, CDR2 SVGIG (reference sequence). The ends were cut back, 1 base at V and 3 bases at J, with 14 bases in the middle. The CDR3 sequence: CAWSGTGIETDTQYF. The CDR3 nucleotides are TGTGCCTGGAGTGGAACAGGGATAGAGACAGATACGCAGTATTTT.

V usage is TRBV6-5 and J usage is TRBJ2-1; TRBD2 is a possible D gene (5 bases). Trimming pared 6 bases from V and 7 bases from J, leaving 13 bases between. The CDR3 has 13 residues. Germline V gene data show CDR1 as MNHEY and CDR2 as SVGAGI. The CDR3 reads CASRLDGGNEQFF. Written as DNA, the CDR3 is TGTGCCAGCAGGCTCGACGGAGGTAATGAGCAGTTCTTC.

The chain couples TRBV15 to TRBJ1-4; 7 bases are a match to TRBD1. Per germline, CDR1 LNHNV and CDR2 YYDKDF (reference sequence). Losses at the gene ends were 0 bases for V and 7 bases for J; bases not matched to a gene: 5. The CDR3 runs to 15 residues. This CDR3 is CATSRDPGQAEKLFF. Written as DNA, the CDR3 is TGTGCCACCAGCAGAGATCCTGGACAGGCTGAAAAACTGTTTTTT.

The CDR3 bases are TGTGCCAGCAGCCAAGATGGGGGGGAGGTTAATGAAAAACTGTTTTTT. It is translated as CASSQDGGEVNEKLFF. The V and J genes are TRBV4-2 and TRBJ1-4; D possibly corresponds to TRBD1 (5 bases). The CDR3 sequence is 16 residues long. The V gene's germline CDR1 is LGHNA and CDR2 YNFKEQ. V was trimmed by 0 bases and J by 4 bases, leaving 12 bases between them.

The CDR3, as DNA: TGTGCCAGCAGTTTTGTATGGGACAGGGGGGTCGAGCAGTACTTC. It yields the protein CASSFVWDRGVEQYF. The chain recombines TRBV27 with TRBJ2-7; TRBD1 aligns across 11 bases. The V gene's germline CDR1 is MNHEY and CDR2 SMNVEV (reference sequence). This CDR3 has 15 residues. J lost 6 bases, V lost 3 bases, and 7 bases had no gene match.

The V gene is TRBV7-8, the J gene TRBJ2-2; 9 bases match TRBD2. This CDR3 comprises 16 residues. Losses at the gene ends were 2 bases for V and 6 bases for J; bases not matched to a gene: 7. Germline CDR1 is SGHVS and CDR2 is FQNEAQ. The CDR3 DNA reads TGTGCCAGCAGCTTACTGTCCAGCGGGGGGTCCGGGGAGCTGTTTTTT. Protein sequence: CASSLLSSGGSGELFF. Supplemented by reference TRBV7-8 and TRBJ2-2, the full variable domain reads GAGVSQSPRYKVAKRGQDVALRCDPISGHVSLFWYQQALGQGPEFLTYFQNEAQLDKSGLPSDRFFAERPEGSVSTLKIQRTQQEDSAVYLCASSLLSSGGSGELFFGEGSRLTVL.

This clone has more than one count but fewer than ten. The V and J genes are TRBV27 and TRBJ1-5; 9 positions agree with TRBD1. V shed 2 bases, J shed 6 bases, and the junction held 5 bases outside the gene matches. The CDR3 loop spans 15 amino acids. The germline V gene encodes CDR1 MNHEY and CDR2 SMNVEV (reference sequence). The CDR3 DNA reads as TGTGCCAGCAGTTTAAGAGGACAGGGGATTCAGCCCCAGCATTTT. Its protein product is CASSLRGQGIQPQHF.

The CDR3 loop reads CASSLRQIYGYTF. In DNA, the CDR3 is TGTGCCAGCAGTTTAAGACAGATATATGGCTACACCTTC. V gene TRBV28 combines with J gene TRBJ1-2; tentatively, D is TRBD1 (5 bases). V dropped 2 bases and J dropped 5 bases, with 9 bases sitting between them. The length of the CDR3 is 13 residues. Germline V gene data show CDR1 as MDHEN and CDR2 as SYDVKM.

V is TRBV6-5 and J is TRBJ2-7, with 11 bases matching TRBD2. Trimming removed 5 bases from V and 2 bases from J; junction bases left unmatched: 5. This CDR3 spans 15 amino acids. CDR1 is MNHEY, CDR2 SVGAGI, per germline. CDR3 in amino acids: CASSLTSGETYEQYF. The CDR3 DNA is TGTGCCAGCAGTCTGACTAGCGGGGAGACCTACGAGCAGTACTTC.

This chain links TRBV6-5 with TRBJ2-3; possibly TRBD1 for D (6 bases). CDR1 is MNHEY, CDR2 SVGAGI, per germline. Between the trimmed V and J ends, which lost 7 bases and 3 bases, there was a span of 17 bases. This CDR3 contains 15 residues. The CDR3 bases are TGTGCCAGCACCCCACTCAGCAGGGGAACAGATACGCAGTATTTT. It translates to CASTPLSRGTDTQYF.

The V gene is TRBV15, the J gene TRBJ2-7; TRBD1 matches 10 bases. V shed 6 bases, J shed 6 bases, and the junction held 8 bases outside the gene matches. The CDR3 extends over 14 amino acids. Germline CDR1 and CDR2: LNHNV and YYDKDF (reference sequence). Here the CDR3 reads CATRSGTGVGEQYF. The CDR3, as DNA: TGTGCCACCAGGTCCGGGACAGGGGTGGGCGAGCAGTACTTC.

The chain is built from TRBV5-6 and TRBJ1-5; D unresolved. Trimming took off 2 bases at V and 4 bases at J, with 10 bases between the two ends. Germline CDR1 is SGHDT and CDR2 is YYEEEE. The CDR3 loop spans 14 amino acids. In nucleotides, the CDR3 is TGTGCCAGCAGCTTCGCCAGGCAAAATCAGCCCCAGCATTTT. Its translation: CASSFARQNQPQHF.

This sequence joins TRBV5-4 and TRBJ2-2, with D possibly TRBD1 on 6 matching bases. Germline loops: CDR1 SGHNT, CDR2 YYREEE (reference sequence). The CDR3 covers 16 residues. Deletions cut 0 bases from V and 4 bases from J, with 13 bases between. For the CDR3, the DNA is TGTGCCAGCAGCTTGGGGACCAGGGGTCTCACCGGGGAGCTGTTTTTT. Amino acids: CASSLGTRGLTGELFF.

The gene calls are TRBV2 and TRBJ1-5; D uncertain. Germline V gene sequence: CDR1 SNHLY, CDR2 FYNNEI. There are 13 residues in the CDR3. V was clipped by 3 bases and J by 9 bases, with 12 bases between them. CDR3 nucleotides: TGTGCCAGCAGTGAGGAGAACCACGGGCCCCAGCATTTT. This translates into CASSEENHGPQHF.

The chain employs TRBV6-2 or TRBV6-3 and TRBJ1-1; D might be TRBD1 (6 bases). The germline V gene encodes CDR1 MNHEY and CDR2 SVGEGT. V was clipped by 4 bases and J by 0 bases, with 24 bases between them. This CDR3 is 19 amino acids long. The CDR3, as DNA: TGTGCCAGCAGTTGGCGGCCCTCAATGAAACAGGGACTGAACACTGAAGCTTTCTTT. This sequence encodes CASSWRPSMKQGLNTEAFF.

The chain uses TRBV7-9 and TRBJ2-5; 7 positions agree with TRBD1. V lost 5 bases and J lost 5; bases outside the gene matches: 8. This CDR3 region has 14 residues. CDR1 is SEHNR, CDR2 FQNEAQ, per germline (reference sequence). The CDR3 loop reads CASSPQGGGETQYF. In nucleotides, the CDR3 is TGTGCCAGCAGCCCCCAAGGGGGCGGGGAGACCCAGTACTTC. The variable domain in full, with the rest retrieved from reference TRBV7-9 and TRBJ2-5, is DTGVSQNPRHKITKRGQNVTFRCDPISEHNRLYWYRQTLGQGPEFLTYFQNEAQLEKSRLLSDRFSAERPKGSFSTLEIQRTEQGDSAMYLCASSPQGGGETQYFGPGTRLLVL.

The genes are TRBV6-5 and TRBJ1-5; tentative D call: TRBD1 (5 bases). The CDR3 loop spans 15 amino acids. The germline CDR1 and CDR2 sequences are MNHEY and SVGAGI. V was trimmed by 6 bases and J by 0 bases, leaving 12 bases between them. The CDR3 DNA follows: TGTGCCAGCAGACCTGGGGCATATAGCAATCAGCCCCAGCATTTT. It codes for CASRPGAYSNQPQHF.

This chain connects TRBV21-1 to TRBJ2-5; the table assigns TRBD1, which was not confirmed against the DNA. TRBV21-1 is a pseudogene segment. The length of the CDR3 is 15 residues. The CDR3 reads CASSALDRSQETQYF. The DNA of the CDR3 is TGTGCCAGCAGCGCCCTGGACAGGAGCCAAGAGACCCAGTACTTC.

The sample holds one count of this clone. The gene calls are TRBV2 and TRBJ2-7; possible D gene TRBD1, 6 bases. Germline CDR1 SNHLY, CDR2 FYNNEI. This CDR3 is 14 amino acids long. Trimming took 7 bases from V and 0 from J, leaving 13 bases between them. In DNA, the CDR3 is TGTGCCAGCACTAGACAGGTCGTCTCCTACGAGCAGTACTTC. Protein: CASTRQVVSYEQYF. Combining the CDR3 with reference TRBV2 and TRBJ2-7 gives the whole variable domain EPEVTQTPSHQVTQMGQEVILRCVPISNHLYFYWYRQILGQKVEFLVSFYNNEISEKSEIFDDQFSVERPDGSNFTLKIRSTKLEDSAMYFCASTRQVVSYEQYFGPGTRLTVT.

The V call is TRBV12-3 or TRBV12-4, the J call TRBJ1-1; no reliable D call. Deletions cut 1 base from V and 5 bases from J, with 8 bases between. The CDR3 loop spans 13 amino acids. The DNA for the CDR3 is TGTGCCAGCAGTTTAGAACAGATGACTGAAGCTTTCTTT. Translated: CASSLEQMTEAFF.

In DNA form, the CDR3 reads TGTGCCAGCAGTCCGTCGGGTGAGCACACCATATATTTT. Translating gives CASSPSGEHTIYF. The rearrangement links TRBV12-3 or TRBV12-4 to TRBJ1-3, with D uncertain. The CDR3 runs to 13 residues. The V gene lost 5 bases and the J gene lost 8 bases, with 13 bases spanning the gap.

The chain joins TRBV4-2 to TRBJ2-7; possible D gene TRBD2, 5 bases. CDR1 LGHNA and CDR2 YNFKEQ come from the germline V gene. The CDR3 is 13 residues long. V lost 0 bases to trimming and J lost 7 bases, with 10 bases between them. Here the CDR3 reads CASSQERAREQYF. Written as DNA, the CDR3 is TGTGCCAGCAGCCAAGAGAGGGCTAGGGAGCAGTACTTC.